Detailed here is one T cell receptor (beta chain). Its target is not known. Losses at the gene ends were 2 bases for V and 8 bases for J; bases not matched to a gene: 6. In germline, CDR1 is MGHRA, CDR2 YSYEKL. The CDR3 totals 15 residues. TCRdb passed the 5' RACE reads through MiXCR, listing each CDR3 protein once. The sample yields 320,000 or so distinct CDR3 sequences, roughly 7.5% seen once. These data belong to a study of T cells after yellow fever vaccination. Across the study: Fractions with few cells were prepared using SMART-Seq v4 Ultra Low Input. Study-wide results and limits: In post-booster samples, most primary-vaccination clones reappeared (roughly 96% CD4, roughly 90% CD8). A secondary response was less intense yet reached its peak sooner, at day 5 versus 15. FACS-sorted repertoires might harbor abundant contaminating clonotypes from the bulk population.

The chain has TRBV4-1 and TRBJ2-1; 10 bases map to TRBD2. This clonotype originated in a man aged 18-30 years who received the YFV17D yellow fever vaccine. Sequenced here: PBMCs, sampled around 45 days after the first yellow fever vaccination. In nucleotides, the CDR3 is TGCGCCAGCAGCCAAAGGAGCGGGGGGGGGGATGAGCAGTTCTTC. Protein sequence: CASSQRSGGGDEQFF.